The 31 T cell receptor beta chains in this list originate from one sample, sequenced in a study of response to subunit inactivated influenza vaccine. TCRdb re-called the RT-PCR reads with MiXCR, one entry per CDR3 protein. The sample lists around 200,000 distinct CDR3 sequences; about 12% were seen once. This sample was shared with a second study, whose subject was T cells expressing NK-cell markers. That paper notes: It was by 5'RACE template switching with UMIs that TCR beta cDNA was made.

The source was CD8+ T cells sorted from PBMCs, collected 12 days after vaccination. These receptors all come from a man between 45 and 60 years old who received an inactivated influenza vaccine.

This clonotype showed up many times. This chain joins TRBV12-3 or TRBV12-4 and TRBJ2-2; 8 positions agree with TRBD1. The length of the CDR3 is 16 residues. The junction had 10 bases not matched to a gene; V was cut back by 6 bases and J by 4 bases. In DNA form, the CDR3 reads TGTGCCAGCAGGGTACCGGGACAGGAGTTCACCGGGGAGCTGTTTTTT. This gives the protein CASRVPGQEFTGELFF.

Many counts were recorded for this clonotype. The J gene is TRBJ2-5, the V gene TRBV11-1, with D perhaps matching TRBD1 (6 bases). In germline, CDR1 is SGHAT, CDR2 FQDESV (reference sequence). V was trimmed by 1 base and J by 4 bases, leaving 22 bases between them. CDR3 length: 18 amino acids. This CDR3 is CASSLGWAGAKMGETQYF. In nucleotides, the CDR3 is TGTGCCAGCAGCTTAGGATGGGCAGGGGCAAAAATGGGAGAGACCCAGTACTTC. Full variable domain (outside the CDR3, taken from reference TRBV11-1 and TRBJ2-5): EAEVAQSPRYKITEKSQAVAFWCDPISGHATLYWYRQILGQGPELLVQFQDESVVDDSQLPKDRFSAERLKGVDSTLKIQPAELGDSAMYLCASSLGWAGAKMGETQYFGPGTRLLVL.

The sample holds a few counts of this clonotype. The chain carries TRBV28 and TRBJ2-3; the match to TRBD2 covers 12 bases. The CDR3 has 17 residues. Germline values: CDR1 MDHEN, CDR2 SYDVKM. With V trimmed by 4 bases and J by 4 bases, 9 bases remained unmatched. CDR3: CASSSSLAGGGPDTQYF. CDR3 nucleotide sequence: TGTGCCAGCAGTTCGTCACTAGCGGGAGGAGGCCCAGATACGCAGTATTTT.

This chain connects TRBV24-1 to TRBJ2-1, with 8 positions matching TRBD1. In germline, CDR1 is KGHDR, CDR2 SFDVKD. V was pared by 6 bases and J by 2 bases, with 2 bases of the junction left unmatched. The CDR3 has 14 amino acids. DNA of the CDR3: TGTGCCACCAGTTCGACAGGGGCCTACAATGAGCAGTTCTTC. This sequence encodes CATSSTGAYNEQFF.

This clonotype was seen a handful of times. CDR3 residues: CSARDLLGLAGQETQYF. In nucleotides, the CDR3 is TGCAGTGCTAGAGATCTCTTGGGACTAGCGGGCCAAGAGACCCAGTACTTC. This chain joins TRBV20-1 and TRBJ2-5; TRBD2 agrees at 12 bases. The V segment lost 0 bases and the J segment 1 base; nucleotides outside the gene matches: 6. Germline CDR1 reads DFQATT; CDR2 reads SNEGSKA (reference sequence). The CDR3 has 17 residues.

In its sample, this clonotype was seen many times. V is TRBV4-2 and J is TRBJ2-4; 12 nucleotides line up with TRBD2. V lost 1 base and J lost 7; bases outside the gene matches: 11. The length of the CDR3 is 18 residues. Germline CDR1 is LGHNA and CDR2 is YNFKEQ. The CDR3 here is CASSQAKRTSGKYNIQYF. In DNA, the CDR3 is TGTGCCAGCAGCCAAGCCAAGAGGACTAGCGGGAAATATAACATTCAGTACTTC.

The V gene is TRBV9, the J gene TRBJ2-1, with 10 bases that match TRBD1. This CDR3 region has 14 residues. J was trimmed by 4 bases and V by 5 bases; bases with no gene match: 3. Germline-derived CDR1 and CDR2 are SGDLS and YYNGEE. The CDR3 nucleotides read TGTGCCAGCAGGAAGGGACAGGGGTACAATGAGCAGTTCTTC. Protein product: CASRKGQGYNEQFF.

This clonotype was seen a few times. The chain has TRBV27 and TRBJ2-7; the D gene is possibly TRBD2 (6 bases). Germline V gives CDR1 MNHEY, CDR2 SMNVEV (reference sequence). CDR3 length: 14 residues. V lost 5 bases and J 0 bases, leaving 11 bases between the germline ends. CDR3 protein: CASSVGGASYEQYF. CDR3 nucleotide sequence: TGTGCCAGCAGTGTGGGCGGGGCCTCCTACGAGCAGTACTTC.

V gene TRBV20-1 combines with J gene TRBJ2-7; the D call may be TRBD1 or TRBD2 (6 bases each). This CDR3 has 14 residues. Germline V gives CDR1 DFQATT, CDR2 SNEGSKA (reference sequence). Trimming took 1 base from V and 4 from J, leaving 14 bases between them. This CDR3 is CSARVERGRYEQYF. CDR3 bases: TGCAGTGCTAGAGTTGAGAGGGGGAGGTACGAGCAGTACTTC.

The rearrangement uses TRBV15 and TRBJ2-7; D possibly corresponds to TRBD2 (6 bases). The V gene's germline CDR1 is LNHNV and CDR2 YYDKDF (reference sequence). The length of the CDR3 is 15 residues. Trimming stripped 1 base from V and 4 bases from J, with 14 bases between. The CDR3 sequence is CATSRGAGRNYEQYF. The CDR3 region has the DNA TGTGCCACCAGCAGAGGTGCAGGGAGGAATTACGAGCAGTACTTC.

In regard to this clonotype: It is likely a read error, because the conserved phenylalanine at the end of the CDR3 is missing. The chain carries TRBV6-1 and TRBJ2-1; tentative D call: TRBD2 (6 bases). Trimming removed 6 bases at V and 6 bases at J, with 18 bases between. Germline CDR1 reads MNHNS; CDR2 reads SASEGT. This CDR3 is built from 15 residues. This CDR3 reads CASSPTSYGGNEQFY. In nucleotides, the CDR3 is TGTGCCAGCAGCCCGACTTCTTACGGGGGCAATGAGCAGTTCTAC.

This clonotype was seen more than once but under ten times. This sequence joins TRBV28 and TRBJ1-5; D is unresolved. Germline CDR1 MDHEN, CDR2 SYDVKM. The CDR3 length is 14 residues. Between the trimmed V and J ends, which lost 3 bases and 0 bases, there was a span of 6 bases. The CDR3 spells CASSFEYSNQPQHF. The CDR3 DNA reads TGTGCCAGCAGTTTTGAATATAGCAATCAGCCCCAGCATTTT.

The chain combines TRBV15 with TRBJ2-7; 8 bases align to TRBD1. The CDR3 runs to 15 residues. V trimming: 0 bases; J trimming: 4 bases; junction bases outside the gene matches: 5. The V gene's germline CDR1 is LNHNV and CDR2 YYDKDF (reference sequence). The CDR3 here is CATSREAGGGYEQYF. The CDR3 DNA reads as TGTGCCACCAGCAGAGAGGCAGGGGGCGGGTACGAGCAGTACTTC.

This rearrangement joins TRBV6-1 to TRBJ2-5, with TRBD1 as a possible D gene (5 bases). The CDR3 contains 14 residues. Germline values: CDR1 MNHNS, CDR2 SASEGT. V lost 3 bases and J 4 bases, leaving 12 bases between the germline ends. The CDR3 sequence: CASSDLGARETQYF. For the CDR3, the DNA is TGTGCCAGCAGTGATTTAGGGGCCCGAGAGACCCAGTACTTC.

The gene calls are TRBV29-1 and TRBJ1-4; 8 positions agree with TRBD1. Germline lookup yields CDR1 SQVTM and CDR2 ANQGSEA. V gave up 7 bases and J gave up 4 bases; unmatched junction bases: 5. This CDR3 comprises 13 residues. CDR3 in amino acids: CSAGDRYNEKLFF. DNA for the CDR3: TGCAGCGCCGGGGACAGGTATAATGAAAAACTGTTTTTT.

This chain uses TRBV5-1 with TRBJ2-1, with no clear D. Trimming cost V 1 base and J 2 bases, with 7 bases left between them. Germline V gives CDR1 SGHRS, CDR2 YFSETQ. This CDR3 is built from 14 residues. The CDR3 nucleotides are TGCGCCAGCAGCTTGTCTCTAACCTACAATGAGCAGTTCTTC. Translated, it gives CASSLSLTYNEQFF.

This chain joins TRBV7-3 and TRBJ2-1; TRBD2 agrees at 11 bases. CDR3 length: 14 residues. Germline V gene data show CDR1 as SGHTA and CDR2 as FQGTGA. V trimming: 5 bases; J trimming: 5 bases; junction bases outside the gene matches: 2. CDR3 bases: TGTGCCAGCAGCCTAGCGGGAGGCCACAATGAGCAGTTCTTC. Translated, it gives CASSLAGGHNEQFF. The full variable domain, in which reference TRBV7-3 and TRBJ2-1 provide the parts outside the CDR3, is GAGVSQTPSNKVTEKGKYVELRCDPISGHTALYWYRQSLGQGPEFLIYFQGTGAADDSGLPNDRFFAVRPEGSVSTLKIQRTERGDSAVYLCASSLAGGHNEQFFGPGTRLTVL.

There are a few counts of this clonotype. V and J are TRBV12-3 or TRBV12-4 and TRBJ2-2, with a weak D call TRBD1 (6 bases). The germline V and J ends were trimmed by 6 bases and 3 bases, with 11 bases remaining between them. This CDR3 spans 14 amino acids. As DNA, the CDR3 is TGTGCCAGCAGCCGACAGGACTACACCGGGGAGCTGTTTTTT. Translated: CASSRQDYTGELFF.

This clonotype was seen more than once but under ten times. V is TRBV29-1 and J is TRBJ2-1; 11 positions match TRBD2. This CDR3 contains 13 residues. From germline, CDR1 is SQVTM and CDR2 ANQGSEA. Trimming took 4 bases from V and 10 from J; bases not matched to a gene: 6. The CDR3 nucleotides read TGCAGCGTTGTTAGCGGGAGGGTTGGGGAGCAGTTCTTC. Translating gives CSVVSGRVGEQFF.

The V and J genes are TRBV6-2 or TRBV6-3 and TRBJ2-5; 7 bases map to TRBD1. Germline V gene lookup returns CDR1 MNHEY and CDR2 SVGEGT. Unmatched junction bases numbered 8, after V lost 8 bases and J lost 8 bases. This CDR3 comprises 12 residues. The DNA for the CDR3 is TGTGCCAGCGAAGGGGGCATGACAACCCAGTACTTC. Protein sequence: CASEGGMTTQYF.

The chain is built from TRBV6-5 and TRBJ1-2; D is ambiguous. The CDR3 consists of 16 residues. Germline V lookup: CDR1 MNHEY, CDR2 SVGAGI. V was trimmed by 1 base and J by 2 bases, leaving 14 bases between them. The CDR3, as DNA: TGTGCCAGCAGTTACTTCACCGGACGGGAGAACTATGGCTACACCTTC. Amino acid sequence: CASSYFTGRENYGYTF.

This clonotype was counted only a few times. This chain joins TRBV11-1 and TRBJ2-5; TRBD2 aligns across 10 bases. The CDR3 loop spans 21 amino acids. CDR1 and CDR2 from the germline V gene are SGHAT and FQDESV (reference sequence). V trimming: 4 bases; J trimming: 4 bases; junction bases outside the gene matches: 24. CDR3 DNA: TGTGCCAGCAGCTCCCTCCTGGGCCTAGCGGGAGAGAGGCTAATGGGAGAGACCCAGTACTTC. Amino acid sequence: CASSSLLGLAGERLMGETQYF.

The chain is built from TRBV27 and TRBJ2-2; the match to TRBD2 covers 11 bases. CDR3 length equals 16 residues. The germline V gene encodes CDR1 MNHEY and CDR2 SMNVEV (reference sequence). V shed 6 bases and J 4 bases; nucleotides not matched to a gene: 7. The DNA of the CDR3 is TGTGCCAGCAGCTACATAGCGGGAGGGGGCACCGGGGAGCTGTTTTTT. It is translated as CASSYIAGGGTGELFF.

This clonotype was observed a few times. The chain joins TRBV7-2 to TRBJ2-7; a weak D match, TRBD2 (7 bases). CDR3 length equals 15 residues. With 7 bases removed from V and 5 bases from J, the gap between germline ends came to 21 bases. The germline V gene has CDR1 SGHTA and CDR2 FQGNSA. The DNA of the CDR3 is TGTGCCAGCACCCTAAGGGGGAGGGCGGGCGACGAGCAGTACTTC. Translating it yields CASTLRGRAGDEQYF.

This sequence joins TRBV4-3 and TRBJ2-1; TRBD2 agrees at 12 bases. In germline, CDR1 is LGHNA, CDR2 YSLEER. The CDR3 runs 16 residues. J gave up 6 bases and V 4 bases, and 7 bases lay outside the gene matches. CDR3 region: CASSRKTSGGFNEQFF. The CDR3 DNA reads TGCGCCAGCAGCCGAAAGACTAGCGGGGGTTTCAATGAGCAGTTCTTC.

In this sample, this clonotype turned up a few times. The CDR3 nucleotides read TGTGCCACCCCCCGGGACTCCAAAAACACAGATACGCAGTATTTT. This encodes CATPRDSKNTDTQYF. The chain carries TRBV7-9 and TRBJ2-3; D might be TRBD2 (6 bases). The germline gives CDR1 SEHNR, CDR2 FQNEAQ (reference sequence). With 10 bases removed from V and 2 bases from J, the gap between germline ends came to 19 bases. There are 15 residues in the CDR3.

The CDR3 DNA follows: TGTGCCAGCACCGGGACGGAGTGGAGCACCGGGGAGCTGTTTTTT. Protein sequence: CASTGTEWSTGELFF. The chain uses TRBV6-2 or TRBV6-3 and TRBJ2-2, with D perhaps given as TRBD1 or TRBD2 (5 bases each). V lost 7 bases and J 4 bases, leaving 16 bases between the germline ends. This CDR3 region has 15 residues. Germline assignment: CDR1 MNHEY and CDR2 SVGEGT.

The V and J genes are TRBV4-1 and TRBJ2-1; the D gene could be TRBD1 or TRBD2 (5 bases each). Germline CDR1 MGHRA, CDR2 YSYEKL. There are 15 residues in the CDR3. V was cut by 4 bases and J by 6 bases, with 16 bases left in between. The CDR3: CASSPRDPGLNEQFF. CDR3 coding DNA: TGCGCCAGCAGCCCCCGGGATCCAGGGCTCAATGAGCAGTTCTTC.

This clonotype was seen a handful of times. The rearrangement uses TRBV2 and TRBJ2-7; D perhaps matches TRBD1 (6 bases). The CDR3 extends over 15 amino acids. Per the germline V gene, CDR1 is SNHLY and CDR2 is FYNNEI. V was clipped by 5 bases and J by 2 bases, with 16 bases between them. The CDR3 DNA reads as TGTGCCAGCAGTCCCCCCAGGACAGAAACCTACGAGCAGTACTTC. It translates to CASSPPRTETYEQYF.

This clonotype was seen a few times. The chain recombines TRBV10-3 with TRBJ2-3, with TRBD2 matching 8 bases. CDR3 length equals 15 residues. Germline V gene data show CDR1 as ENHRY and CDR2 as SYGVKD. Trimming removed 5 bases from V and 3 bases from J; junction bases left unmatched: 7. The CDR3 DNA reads TGTGCCATCAGTTTGACTAGCGAAGGGACAGATACGCAGTATTTT. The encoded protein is CAISLTSEGTDTQYF.

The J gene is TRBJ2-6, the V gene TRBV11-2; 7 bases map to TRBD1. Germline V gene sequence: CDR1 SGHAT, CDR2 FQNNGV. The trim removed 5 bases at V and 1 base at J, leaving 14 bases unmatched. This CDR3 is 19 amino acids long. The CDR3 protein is CASSTPEGTDKSGANVLTF. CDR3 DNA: TGTGCCAGCAGCACTCCGGAAGGGACAGATAAATCTGGGGCCAACGTCCTGACTTTC.